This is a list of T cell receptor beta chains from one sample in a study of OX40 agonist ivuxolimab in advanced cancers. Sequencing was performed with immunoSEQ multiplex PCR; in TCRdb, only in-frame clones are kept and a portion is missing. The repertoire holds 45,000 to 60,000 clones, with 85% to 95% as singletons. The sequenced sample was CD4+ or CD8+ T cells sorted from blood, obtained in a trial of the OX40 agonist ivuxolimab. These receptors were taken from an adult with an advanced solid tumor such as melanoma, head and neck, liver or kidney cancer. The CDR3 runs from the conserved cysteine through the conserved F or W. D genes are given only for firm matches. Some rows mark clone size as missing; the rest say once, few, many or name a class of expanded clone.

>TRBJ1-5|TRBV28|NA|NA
CASRPLTGLQPQHF
TGTGCCAGCCGACCGTTGACAGGCCTACAGCCCCAGCATTTT
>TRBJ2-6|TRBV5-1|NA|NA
CASSLASGANVLTF
TGCGCCAGCAGCTTGGCCTCTGGGGCCAACGTCCTGACTTTC
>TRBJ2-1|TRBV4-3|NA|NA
CASSQDRVGNEQFF
TGCGCCAGCAGCCAAGATCGGGTAGGGAATGAGCAGTTCTTC
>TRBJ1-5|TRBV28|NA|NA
CASSWGLGNQPQHF
TGTGCCAGCAGTTGGGGCTTAGGCAATCAGCCTCAGCATTTT
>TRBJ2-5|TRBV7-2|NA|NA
CASSLGEFLQETQYF
TGTGCCAGCAGCTTAGGGGAATTTCTCCAAGAGACCCAGTACTTC
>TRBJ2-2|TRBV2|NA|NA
CASQIGSGELFF
TGTGCCAGCCAAATAGGTTCCGGGGAGCTGTTTTTT
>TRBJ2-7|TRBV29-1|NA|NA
CSVEGRGYEQYF
TGCAGCGTTGAAGGTCGAGGCTACGAGCAGTACTTC
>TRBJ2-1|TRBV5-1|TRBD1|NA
CASSVRQGAYNEQFF
TGCGCCAGCAGCGTCCGACAGGGGGCCTACAATGAGCAGTTCTTC
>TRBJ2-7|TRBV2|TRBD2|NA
CASRTSGDLAYEQYF
TGTGCCAGCAGAACTAGCGGGGACCTCGCCTACGAGCAGTACTTC
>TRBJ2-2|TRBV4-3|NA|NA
CASSQAWASGSGELFF
TGCGCCAGCAGCCAAGCTTGGGCATCAGGGTCCGGGGAGCTGTTTTTT
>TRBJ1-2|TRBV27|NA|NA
CASRTLGYVDGYTF
TGTGCCAGCAGGACTTTGGGGTACGTGGATGGCTACACCTTC
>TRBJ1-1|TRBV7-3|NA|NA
CASSPHPNTEAFF
TGTGCCAGCAGCCCCCATCCGAACACTGAAGCTTTCTTT
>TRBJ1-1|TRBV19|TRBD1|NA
CASSVRGLWTEAFF
TGTGCCAGTAGTGTCAGGGGGCTGTGGACTGAAGCTTTCTTT
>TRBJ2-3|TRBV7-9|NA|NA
CASRAGGGYTDTQYF
TGTGCCAGCAGGGCAGGAGGGGGATACACAGATACGCAGTATTTT
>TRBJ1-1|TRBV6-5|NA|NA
CASSHPQGLGTEAFF
TGTGCCAGCAGTCATCCACAGGGATTGGGCACTGAAGCTTTCTTT
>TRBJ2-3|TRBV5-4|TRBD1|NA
CASSPGTGGPDTQYF
TGTGCCAGCAGTCCAGGGACAGGGGGCCCAGATACGCAGTATTTT
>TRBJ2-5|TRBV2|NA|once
CASPVWVQQETQYF
TGTGCCAGCCCGGTATGGGTACAACAAGAGACCCAGTACTTC
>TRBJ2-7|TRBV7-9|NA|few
CASGMYEQYF
TGTGCCAGCGGAATGTACGAGCAGTACTTC
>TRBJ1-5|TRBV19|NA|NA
CASRGGLSNQPQHF
TGTGCCAGTAGAGGGGGTTTAAGCAATCAGCCCCAGCATTTT
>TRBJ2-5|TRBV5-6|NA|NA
CASSLIGAQETQYF
TGTGCCAGCAGCTTGATCGGGGCCCAAGAGACCCAGTACTTC
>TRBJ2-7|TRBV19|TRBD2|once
CASSISGGGPYEQYF
TGTGCCAGTAGTATTAGTGGGGGGGGACCCTACGAGCAGTACTTC
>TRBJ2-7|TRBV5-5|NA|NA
CASSPGWGGYEQYF
TGTGCCAGCAGCCCTGGGTGGGGCGGGTACGAGCAGTACTTC
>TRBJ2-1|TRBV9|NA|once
CASSVGASSYNEQFF
TGTGCCAGCAGCGTAGGCGCTAGCTCCTACAATGAGCAGTTCTTC
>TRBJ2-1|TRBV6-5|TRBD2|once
CASRLAGRSDNEQFF
TGTGCCAGCAGGTTAGCGGGAAGGAGTGACAATGAGCAGTTCTTC
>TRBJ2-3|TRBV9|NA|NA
CASSVADWIGVSTDTQYF
TGTGCCAGCAGCGTAGCGGACTGGATTGGCGTTAGCACAGATACGCAGTATTTT
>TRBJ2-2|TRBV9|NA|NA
CASSVESGPGELFF
TGTGCCAGCAGCGTAGAGTCCGGCCCCGGGGAGCTGTTTTTT
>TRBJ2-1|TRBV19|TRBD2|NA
CASSEGLAGYNEQFF
TGTGCCAGTAGTGAGGGACTAGCGGGTTACAATGAGCAGTTCTTC
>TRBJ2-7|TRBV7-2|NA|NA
CASRVGGANEQYF
TGTGCCAGCAGAGTTGGGGGGGCGAATGAGCAGTACTTC
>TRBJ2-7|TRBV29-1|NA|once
CSVVWTRTAGLEQYF
TGCAGCGTTGTGTGGACGAGGACAGCCGGGCTTGAGCAGTACTTC
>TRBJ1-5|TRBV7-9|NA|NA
CASSLTAVQPQHF
TGTGCCAGCAGCTTGACGGCCGTTCAGCCCCAGCATTTT
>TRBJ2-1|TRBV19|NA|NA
CASTIGVSYNEQFF
TGTGCCAGTACCATCGGGGTTTCCTACAATGAGCAGTTCTTC
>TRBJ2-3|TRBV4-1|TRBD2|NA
CASSHLTSGVTDTQYF
TGCGCCAGCAGCCATTTGACTAGCGGGGTCACAGATACGCAGTATTTT
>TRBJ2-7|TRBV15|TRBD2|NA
CATSGEPIGTSGSHEQYF
TGTGCCACCAGCGGGGAACCGATCGGGACTAGCGGGAGCCACGAGCAGTACTTC
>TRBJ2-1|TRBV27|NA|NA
CASSWGSNEQFF
TGTGCCAGCAGTTGGGGAAGCAATGAGCAGTTCTTC
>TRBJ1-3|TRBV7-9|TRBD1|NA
CASSLGQAISGNTIYF
TGTGCCAGCAGCTTGGGACAGGCAATCTCTGGAAACACCATATATTTT
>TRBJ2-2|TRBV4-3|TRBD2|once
CASSFKGLAGPVGELFF
TGCGCCAGCAGCTTTAAGGGACTAGCGGGACCGGTCGGGGAGCTGTTTTTT
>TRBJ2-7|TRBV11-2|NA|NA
CASSYYSDPYEQYF
TGTGCCAGCAGCTATTACTCAGACCCCTACGAGCAGTACTTC
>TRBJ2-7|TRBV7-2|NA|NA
CASSLYYEQYF
TGTGCCAGCAGCTTATACTACGAGCAGTACTTC
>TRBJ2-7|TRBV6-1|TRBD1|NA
CASREQGALNEQYF
TGTGCCAGCAGAGAACAGGGGGCGCTGAACGAGCAGTACTTC
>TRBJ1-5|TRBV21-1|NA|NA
CASSESGQSQPQHF
TGTGCCAGCAGCGAGTCAGGGCAGTCGCAGCCCCAGCATTTT
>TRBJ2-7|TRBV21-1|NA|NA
CASSKGWKRQYF
TGTGCCAGCAGCAAAGGGTGGAAGAGGCAGTACTTC
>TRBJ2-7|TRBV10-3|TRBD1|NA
CAISEDTGGMSYEQYF
TGTGCCATCAGTGAGGACACAGGGGGCATGTCGTACGAGCAGTACTTC
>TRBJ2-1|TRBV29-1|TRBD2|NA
CSVEGTSGRDEQFF
TGCAGCGTTGAGGGGACTAGCGGGAGAGATGAGCAGTTCTTC
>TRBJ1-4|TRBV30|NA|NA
CAWSVTEKLFF
TGTGCCTGGAGTGTAACCGAAAAACTGTTTTTT
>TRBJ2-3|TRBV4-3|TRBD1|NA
CASSQLDRGTDTQYF
TGCGCCAGCAGCCAATTGGACAGGGGCACAGATACGCAGTATTTT
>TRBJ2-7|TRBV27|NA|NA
CASSEGIEQYF
TGTGCCAGCAGTGAGGGGATCGAGCAGTACTTC
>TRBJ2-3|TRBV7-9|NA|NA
CASSLITSTDTQYF
TGTGCCAGCAGCTTGATCACTAGCACAGATACGCAGTATTTT
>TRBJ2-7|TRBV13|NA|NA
CASSQGGQGNYEQYF
TGTGCCAGCAGCCAGGGTGGTCAGGGGAACTACGAGCAGTACTTC
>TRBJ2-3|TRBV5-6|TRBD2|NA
CASSFPSGSTDTQYF
TGTGCCAGCAGCTTTCCTAGCGGGTCGACAGATACGCAGTATTTT
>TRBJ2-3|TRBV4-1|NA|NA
CASREEGRPTDTQYF
TGCGCCAGCAGGGAGGAGGGCAGACCCACAGATACGCAGTATTTT
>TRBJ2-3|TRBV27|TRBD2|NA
CASSLVLTSGTDTQYF
TGTGCCAGCAGTTTGGTATTGACTAGCGGTACGGATACGCAGTATTTT
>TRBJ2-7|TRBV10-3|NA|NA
CAISDTGSGNTYEQYF
TGTGCCATCAGTGATACAGGGTCAGGGAATACGTACGAGCAGTACTTC
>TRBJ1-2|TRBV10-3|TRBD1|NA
CATTEYPGTGGENDYGYTF
TGTGCCACCACCGAATACCCCGGGACAGGTGGCGAAAATGACTATGGCTACACCTTC